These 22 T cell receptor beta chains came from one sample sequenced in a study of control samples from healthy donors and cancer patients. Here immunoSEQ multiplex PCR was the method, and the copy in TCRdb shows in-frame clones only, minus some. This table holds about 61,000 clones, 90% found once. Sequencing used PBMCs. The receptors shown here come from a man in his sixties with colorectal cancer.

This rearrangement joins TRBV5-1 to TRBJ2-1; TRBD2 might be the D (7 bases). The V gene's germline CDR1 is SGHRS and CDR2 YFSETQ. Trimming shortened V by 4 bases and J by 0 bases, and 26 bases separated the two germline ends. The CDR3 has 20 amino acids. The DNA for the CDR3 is TGCGCCAGCAGCCCTTCCTCTGGGGGGGCCTCTCCCAGCTCCTACAATGAGCAGTTCTTC. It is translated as CASSPSSGGASPSSYNEQFF.

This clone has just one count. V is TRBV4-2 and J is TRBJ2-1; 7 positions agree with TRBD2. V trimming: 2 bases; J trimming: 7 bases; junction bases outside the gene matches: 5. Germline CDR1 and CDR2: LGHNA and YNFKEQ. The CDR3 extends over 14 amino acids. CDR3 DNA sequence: TGTGCCAGCAGCCAAAGATCAGCGGGGAATGAGCAGTTCTTC. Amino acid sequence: CASSQRSAGNEQFF.

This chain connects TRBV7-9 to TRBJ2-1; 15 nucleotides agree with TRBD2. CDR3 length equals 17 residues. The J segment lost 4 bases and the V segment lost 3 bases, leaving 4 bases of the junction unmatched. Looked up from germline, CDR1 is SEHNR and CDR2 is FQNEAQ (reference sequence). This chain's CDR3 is CASSLGTSGGSYNEQFF. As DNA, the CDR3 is TGTGCCAGCAGCTTGGGGACTAGCGGGGGGTCTTACAATGAGCAGTTCTTC.

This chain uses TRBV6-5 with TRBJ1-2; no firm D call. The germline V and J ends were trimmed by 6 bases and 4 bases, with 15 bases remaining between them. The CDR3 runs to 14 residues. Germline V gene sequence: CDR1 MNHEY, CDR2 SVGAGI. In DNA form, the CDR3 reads TGTGCCAGCAGCCCCACTGCTGCTGGCTATGGCTACACCTTC. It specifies CASSPTAAGYGYTF.

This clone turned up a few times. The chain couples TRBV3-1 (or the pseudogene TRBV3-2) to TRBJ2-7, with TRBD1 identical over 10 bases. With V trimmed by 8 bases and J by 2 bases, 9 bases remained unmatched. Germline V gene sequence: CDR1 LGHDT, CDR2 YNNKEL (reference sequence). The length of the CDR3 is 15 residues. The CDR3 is CASPKTGTGAYEQYF. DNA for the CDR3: TGTGCCAGCCCAAAGACCGGGACAGGGGCCTACGAGCAGTACTTC.

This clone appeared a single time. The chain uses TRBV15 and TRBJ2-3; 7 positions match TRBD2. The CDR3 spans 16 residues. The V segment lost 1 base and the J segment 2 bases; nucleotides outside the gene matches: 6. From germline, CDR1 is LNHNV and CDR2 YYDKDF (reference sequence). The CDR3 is CATSRALSGTTDTQYF. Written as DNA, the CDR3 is TGTGCCACCAGCAGAGCCCTCAGCGGGACCACAGATACGCAGTATTTT. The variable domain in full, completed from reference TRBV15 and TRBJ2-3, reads DAMVIQNPRYQVTQFGKPVTLSCSQTLNHNVMYWYQQKSSQAPKLLFHYYDKDFNNEADTPDNFQSRRPNTSFCFLDIRSPGLGDTAMYLCATSRALSGTTDTQYFGPGTRLTVL.

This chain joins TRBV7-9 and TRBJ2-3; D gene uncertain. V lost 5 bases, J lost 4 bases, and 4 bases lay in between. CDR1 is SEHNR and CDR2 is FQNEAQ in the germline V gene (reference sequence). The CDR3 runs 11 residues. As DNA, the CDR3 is TGTGCCAGCAGCCCGGCAGATACGCAGTATTTT. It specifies CASSPADTQYF.

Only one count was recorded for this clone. The CDR3: CASSDSGYEQFF. The CDR3, as DNA: TGTGCCAGCAGTGACTCCGGCTATGAGCAGTTCTTC. The V and J genes are TRBV6-4 and TRBJ2-1; no definite D call. V was cut by 0 bases and J by 8 bases, with 5 bases left in between. The CDR3 length is 12 residues. CDR1 MRHNA and CDR2 SNTAGT come from the germline V gene.

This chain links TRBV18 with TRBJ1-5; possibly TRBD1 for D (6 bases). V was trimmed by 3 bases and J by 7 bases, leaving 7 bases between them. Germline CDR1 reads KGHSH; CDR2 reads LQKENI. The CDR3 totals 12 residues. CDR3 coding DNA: TGTGCCAGCTCACCGGACAGCCAGCCCCAGCATTTT. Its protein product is CASSPDSQPQHF.

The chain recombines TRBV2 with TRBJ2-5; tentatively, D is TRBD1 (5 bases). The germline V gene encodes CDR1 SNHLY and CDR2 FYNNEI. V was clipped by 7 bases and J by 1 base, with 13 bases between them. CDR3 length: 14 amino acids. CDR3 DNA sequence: TGTGCCAGCATGAAGTGGGGCCCCCAAGAGACCCAGTACTTC. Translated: CASMKWGPQETQYF. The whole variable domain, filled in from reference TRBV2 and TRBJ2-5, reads EPEVTQTPSHQVTQMGQEVILRCVPISNHLYFYWYRQILGQKVEFLVSFYNNEISEKSEIFDDQFSVERPDGSNFTLKIRSTKLEDSAMYFCASMKWGPQETQYFGPGTRLLVL.

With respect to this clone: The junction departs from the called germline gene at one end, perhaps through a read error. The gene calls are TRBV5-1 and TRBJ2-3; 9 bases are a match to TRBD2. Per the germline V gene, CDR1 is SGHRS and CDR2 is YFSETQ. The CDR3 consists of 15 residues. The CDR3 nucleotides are TGCGCCAGCAGCCTTCCAGCGGGGGGCACGGATACGCAGTATTTT. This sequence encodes CASSLPAGGTDTQYF.

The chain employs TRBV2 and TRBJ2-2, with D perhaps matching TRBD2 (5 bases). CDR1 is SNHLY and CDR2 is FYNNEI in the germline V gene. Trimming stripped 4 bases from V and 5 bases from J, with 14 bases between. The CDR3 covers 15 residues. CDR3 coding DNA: TGTGCCAGCAGTGTGAGGGTCCCTATAACCGGGGAGCTGTTTTTT. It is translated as CASSVRVPITGELFF.

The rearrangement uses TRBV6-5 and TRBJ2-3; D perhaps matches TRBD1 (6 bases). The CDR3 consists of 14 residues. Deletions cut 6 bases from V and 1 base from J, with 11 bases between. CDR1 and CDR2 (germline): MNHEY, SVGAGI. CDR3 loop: CASRVQGGTDTQYF. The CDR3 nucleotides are TGTGCCAGCAGGGTACAGGGTGGCACAGATACGCAGTATTTT.

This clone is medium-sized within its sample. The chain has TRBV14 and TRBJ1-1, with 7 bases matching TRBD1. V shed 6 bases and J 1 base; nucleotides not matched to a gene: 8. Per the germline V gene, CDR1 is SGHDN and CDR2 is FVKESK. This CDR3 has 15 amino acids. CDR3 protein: CASSQRTGWNTEAFF. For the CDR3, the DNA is TGTGCCAGCAGTCAACGGACAGGTTGGAACACTGAAGCTTTCTTT.

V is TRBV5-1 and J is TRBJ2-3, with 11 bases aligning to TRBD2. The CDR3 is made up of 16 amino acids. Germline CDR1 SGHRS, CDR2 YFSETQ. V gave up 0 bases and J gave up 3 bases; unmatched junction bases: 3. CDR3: CASSLGTSGGTDTQYF. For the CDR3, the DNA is TGCGCCAGCAGCTTGGGCACTAGCGGGGGTACAGATACGCAGTATTTT.

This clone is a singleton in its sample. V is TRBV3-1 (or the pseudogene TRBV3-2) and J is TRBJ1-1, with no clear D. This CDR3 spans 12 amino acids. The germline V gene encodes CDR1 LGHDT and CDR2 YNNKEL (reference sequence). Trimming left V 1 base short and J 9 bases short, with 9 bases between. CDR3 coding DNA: TGTGCCAGCAGCCAAGGGAGGGTAAAAGCTTTCTTT. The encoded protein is CASSQGRVKAFF.

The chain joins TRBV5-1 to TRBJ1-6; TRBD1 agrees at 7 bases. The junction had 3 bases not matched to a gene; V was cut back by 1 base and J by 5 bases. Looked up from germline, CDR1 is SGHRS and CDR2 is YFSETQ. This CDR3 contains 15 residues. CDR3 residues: CASSLQTGNNSPLHF. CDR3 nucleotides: TGCGCCAGCAGCTTGCAGACAGGGAATAATTCACCCCTCCACTTT.

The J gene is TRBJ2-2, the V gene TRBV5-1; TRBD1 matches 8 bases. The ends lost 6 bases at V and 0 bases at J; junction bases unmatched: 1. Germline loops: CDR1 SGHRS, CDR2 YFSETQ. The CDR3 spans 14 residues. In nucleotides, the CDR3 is TGCGCCAGCACGGGACAGGCGAACACCGGGGAGCTGTTTTTT. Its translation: CASTGQANTGELFF.

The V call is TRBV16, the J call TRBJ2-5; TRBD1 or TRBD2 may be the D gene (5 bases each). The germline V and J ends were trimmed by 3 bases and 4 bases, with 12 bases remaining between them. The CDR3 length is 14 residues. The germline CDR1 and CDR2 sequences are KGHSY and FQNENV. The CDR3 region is CASSHLGAGETQYF. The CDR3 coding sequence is TGTGCCAGCAGCCACCTCGGGGCGGGAGAGACCCAGTACTTC.

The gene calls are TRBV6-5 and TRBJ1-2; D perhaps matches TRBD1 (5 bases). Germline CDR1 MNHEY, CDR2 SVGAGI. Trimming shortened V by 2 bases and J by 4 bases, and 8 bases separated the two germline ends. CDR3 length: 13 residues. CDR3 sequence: CASSYPGSYGYTF. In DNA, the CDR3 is TGTGCCAGCAGTTACCCAGGGAGCTATGGCTACACCTTC.

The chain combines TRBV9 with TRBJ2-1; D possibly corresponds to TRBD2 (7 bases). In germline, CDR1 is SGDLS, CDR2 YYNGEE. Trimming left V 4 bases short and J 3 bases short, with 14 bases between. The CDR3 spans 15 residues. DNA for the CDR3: TGTGCCAGCAGCCCACAGGGAGGGAACTACAATGAGCAGTTCTTC. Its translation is CASSPQGGNYNEQFF.

The CDR3: CASSHAGEGQPQHF. For the CDR3, the DNA is TGTGCCAGCAGCCACGCGGGGGAGGGTCAGCCCCAGCATTTT. This chain connects TRBV6-5 to TRBJ1-5; maybe TRBD1 (5 bases). The CDR3 runs 14 residues. The V end lost 6 bases, the J end lost 6 bases, and 15 bases lay between the germline ends. CDR1 and CDR2 from the germline V gene are MNHEY and SVGAGI.